These T cell receptor beta chains were read from a single sample in a study of blood T cell repertoires in COVID-19. The repertoire was sequenced with immunoSEQ multiplex PCR; TCRdb's copy has only in-frame clones and lacks some. This table has around 45,000 clones, about 90% appearing once. Sample: peripheral blood. The receptors were gathered from a man older than 75 with acute or convalescent COVID-19. CDR3s include the opening cysteine and the closing phenylalanine or tryptophan. The order of the fields is D gene, V gene, J gene, clone size, CDR3 DNA, CDR3 protein. The D gene is left open where the match is weak. The listing skips clone size in some rows; elsewhere it reads once, few, many or a size class.

D gene: TRBD1; V gene: TRBV5-1; J gene: TRBJ1-1; clone size: NA; CDR3 DNA: TGCGCCAGCCGACAGGGGGGGAACACTGAAGCTTTCTTT; CDR3 protein: CASRQGGNTEAFF
D gene: NA; V gene: TRBV12-3/TRBV12-4; J gene: TRBJ2-7; clone size: NA; CDR3 DNA: TGTGCCAGCAGAGTGGACAGTCCCTACAAGCAGTACTTC; CDR3 protein: CASRVDSPYKQYF
D gene: NA; V gene: TRBV28; J gene: TRBJ2-7; clone size: NA; CDR3 DNA: TGTGCCAGCAGTCCCGCGACAGGCTTCTCCTACGAGCAGTACTTC; CDR3 protein: CASSPATGFSYEQYF
D gene: TRBD1; V gene: TRBV5-4; J gene: TRBJ1-2; clone size: once; CDR3 DNA: TGTGCCAGCAGCTCGGACAGGTCGCGGGGTGGCTACACCTTC; CDR3 protein: CASSSDRSRGGYTF
D gene: TRBD1; V gene: TRBV7-9; J gene: TRBJ1-5; clone size: NA; CDR3 DNA: TGTGCCAGCAGCTTATCGACAGGGAATCAGCCCCAGCATTTT; CDR3 protein: CASSLSTGNQPQHF
D gene: NA; V gene: TRBV15; J gene: TRBJ1-6; clone size: NA; CDR3 DNA: TGTGCCACCAGCAGAGATACGACTGGCGTGAATTCACCCCTCCACTTT; CDR3 protein: CATSRDTTGVNSPLHF
D gene: NA; V gene: TRBV3-1/TRBV3-2; J gene: TRBJ2-2; clone size: few; CDR3 DNA: TGTGCCAGCAGCCAAACTCTCACCGGGGAGCTGTTTTTT; CDR3 protein: CASSQTLTGELFF
D gene: TRBD1; V gene: TRBV30; J gene: TRBJ1-2; clone size: NA; CDR3 DNA: TGTGCCTGGAGTCAGGGACAGGGAGCGGCCTACACCTTC; CDR3 protein: CAWSQGQGAAYTF
D gene: NA; V gene: TRBV19; J gene: TRBJ2-2; clone size: NA; CDR3 DNA: TGTGCCAGTAGTATAATTTTGACAGCAAACACCGGGGAGCTGTTTTTT; CDR3 protein: CASSIILTANTGELFF
D gene: NA; V gene: TRBV15; J gene: TRBJ2-7; clone size: NA; CDR3 DNA: TGTGCCACCAGCAGGACTAACACCTACGAGCAGTACTTC; CDR3 protein: CATSRTNTYEQYF
D gene: NA; V gene: TRBV5-1; J gene: TRBJ1-4; clone size: NA; CDR3 DNA: TGCGCCAGCAGCTTGGGGTCAGCAACTAATGAAAAACTGTTTTTT; CDR3 protein: CASSLGSATNEKLFF
D gene: TRBD1; V gene: TRBV6-2/TRBV6-3; J gene: TRBJ1-3; clone size: NA; CDR3 DNA: TGTGCCAGCAGACCTGGATTCGGACAGGGGGCAAGAAACACCATATATTTT; CDR3 protein: CASRPGFGQGARNTIYF
D gene: NA; V gene: TRBV19; J gene: TRBJ1-3; clone size: NA; CDR3 DNA: TGTGCCAGTAGTATAAACCAGGGTTTAAGGGGAAACACCATATATTTT; CDR3 protein: CASSINQGLRGNTIYF
D gene: NA; V gene: TRBV18; J gene: TRBJ1-3; clone size: once; CDR3 DNA: TGTGCCAGCTCACCAGGGCAGGGGTCTGGAAACACCATATATTTT; CDR3 protein: CASSPGQGSGNTIYF
D gene: NA; V gene: TRBV18; J gene: TRBJ1-4; clone size: NA; CDR3 DNA: TGTGCCAGCTCACCTCAAACAGGGATCACTAATGAAAAACTGTTTTTT; CDR3 protein: CASSPQTGITNEKLFF
D gene: NA; V gene: TRBV7-2; J gene: TRBJ2-1; clone size: NA; CDR3 DNA: TGTGCCAGCAAGCCTGGAAGGGGGAATGAGCAGTTCTTC; CDR3 protein: CASKPGRGNEQFF
D gene: TRBD2; V gene: TRBV5-5; J gene: TRBJ2-5; clone size: NA; CDR3 DNA: TGTGCCAGCAGCTGGCGGGGGGGTACTAGCGGCCAAGAGACCCAGTACTTC; CDR3 protein: CASSWRGGTSGQETQYF
D gene: TRBD1; V gene: TRBV27; J gene: TRBJ1-5; clone size: NA; CDR3 DNA: TGTGCCAGCAGCCCGGGACAGTGGAGCAATCAGCCCCAGCATTTT; CDR3 protein: CASSPGQWSNQPQHF
D gene: NA; V gene: TRBV28; J gene: TRBJ1-3; clone size: NA; CDR3 DNA: NA; CDR3 protein: CASSFWADGTPYF
D gene: TRBD1; V gene: TRBV5-1; J gene: TRBJ2-7; clone size: NA; CDR3 DNA: TGCGCCAGCAGCCGGGGACAGGGCTCCTACGAGCAGTACTTC; CDR3 protein: CASSRGQGSYEQYF
D gene: NA; V gene: TRBV5-4; J gene: TRBJ2-7; clone size: NA; CDR3 DNA: TGTGCCAGCAGCGCCACTAGGGCAGGCGAGCAGTACTTC; CDR3 protein: CASSATRAGEQYF
D gene: TRBD1; V gene: TRBV6-5; J gene: TRBJ2-7; clone size: NA; CDR3 DNA: TGTGCCAGCAGAAATATGGGACAGGGACCCTACGAGCAGTACTTC; CDR3 protein: CASRNMGQGPYEQYF
D gene: TRBD1; V gene: TRBV28; J gene: TRBJ1-1; clone size: NA; CDR3 DNA: TGTGCCAGCAGTTTGACCGCCGGGACAGGTTACACTGAAGCTTTCTTT; CDR3 protein: CASSLTAGTGYTEAFF
D gene: NA; V gene: TRBV2; J gene: TRBJ1-2; clone size: NA; CDR3 DNA: TGTGCCAGCAGTGTGGCGACGGCGGTAAACTATGGCTACACCTTC; CDR3 protein: CASSVATAVNYGYTF
D gene: TRBD1; V gene: TRBV6-5; J gene: TRBJ2-7; clone size: once; CDR3 DNA: TGTGCCTGCCGCGGGCAGGGGGCTTTTGAGCAGTACTTC; CDR3 protein: CACRGQGAFEQYF
D gene: TRBD1; V gene: TRBV4-2; J gene: TRBJ1-2; clone size: NA; CDR3 DNA: TGTGCCAGCAGCCAAGATCCCGTGGAACAGGGGGCTTATGGCTACACCTTC; CDR3 protein: CASSQDPVEQGAYGYTF
D gene: TRBD1; V gene: TRBV7-9; J gene: TRBJ1-1; clone size: NA; CDR3 DNA: TGTGCCAGCAGCCCGCTGGCAGGGGGAACTGAAGCTTTCTTT; CDR3 protein: CASSPLAGGTEAFF
D gene: TRBD1; V gene: TRBV7-8; J gene: TRBJ1-1; clone size: once; CDR3 DNA: TGTGCCAGCAGCCCCAGGGGGCCTGAAGCTTTCTTT; CDR3 protein: CASSPRGPEAFF
D gene: NA; V gene: TRBV11-3; J gene: TRBJ2-1; clone size: NA; CDR3 DNA: TGTGCCAGCAGCTTAGCGGCAGGCTCCTACAATGAGCAGTTCTTC; CDR3 protein: CASSLAAGSYNEQFF
D gene: TRBD1; V gene: TRBV2; J gene: TRBJ1-5; clone size: NA; CDR3 DNA: TGTGCCAGCAGTGAAGCTAGGGGACAGGGCCAGCCCCAGCATTTT; CDR3 protein: CASSEARGQGQPQHF
D gene: TRBD2; V gene: TRBV6-5; J gene: TRBJ2-1; clone size: NA; CDR3 DNA: TGTGCCAGCAGTTGGACTAGCGGGGGGGCTCTGGATGAGCAGTTCTTC; CDR3 protein: CASSWTSGGALDEQFF
D gene: NA; V gene: TRBV30; J gene: TRBJ1-2; clone size: NA; CDR3 DNA: TGTGCCTGGAGCTTGGACAGTAACTATGGCTACACCTTC; CDR3 protein: CAWSLDSNYGYTF
D gene: NA; V gene: TRBV5-1; J gene: TRBJ1-1; clone size: NA; CDR3 DNA: TGCGCCAGCAGCTCGCTCCCAACGGACACTGAAGCTTTCTTT; CDR3 protein: CASSSLPTDTEAFF
D gene: TRBD1; V gene: TRBV15; J gene: TRBJ1-5; clone size: NA; CDR3 DNA: TGTGCCACCAGCAGAGAGACAGGGGCTAATCAGCCCCAGCATTTT; CDR3 protein: CATSRETGANQPQHF
D gene: NA; V gene: TRBV5-1; J gene: TRBJ2-1; clone size: NA; CDR3 DNA: TGCGCCAGCAGCTTTTTCAGGGACAATGAGCAGTTCTTC; CDR3 protein: CASSFFRDNEQFF
D gene: NA; V gene: TRBV2; J gene: TRBJ1-2; clone size: NA; CDR3 DNA: TGTGCCAGCCAGAGGGACCAGGGGATCTATGGCTACACCTTC; CDR3 protein: CASQRDQGIYGYTF
D gene: NA; V gene: TRBV28; J gene: TRBJ1-2; clone size: once; CDR3 DNA: TGTGCCAGCAGTTTATATCTCGGCAGGGATGGCTACACCTTC; CDR3 protein: CASSLYLGRDGYTF
D gene: TRBD2; V gene: TRBV2; J gene: TRBJ2-7; clone size: NA; CDR3 DNA: TGTGCCAGCACATTCCAGCGGGGGCCGGACGAGCAGTACTTC; CDR3 protein: CASTFQRGPDEQYF
D gene: NA; V gene: TRBV9; J gene: TRBJ2-2; clone size: NA; CDR3 DNA: TGTGCCAGCACCCGTGAGGCAGGGTTCGGGGAGCTGTTTTTT; CDR3 protein: CASTREAGFGELFF
D gene: TRBD1; V gene: TRBV7-3; J gene: TRBJ2-2; clone size: NA; CDR3 DNA: TGTGCCAGCAGCTTATTAGGGACAGGGGGAACCGGGGAGCTGTTTTTT; CDR3 protein: CASSLLGTGGTGELFF